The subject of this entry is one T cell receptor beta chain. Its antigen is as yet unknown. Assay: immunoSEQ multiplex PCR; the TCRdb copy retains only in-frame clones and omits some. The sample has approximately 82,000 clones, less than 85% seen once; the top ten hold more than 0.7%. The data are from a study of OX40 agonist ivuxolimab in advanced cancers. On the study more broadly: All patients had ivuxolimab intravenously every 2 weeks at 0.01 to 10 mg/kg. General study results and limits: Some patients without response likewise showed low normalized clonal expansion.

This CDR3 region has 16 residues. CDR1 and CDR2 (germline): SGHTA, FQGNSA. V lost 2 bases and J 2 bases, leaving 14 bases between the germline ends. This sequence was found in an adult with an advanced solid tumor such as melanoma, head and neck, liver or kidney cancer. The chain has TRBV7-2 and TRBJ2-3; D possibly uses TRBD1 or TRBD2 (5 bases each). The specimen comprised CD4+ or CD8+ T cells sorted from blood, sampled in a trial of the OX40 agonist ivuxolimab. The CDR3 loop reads CASSLFGVGDTDTQYF. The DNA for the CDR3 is TGTGCCAGCAGCTTATTCGGGGTAGGGGACACAGATACGCAGTATTTT.